Detailed here is one T cell receptor (beta chain). What it binds is unknown. Profiled with immunoSEQ multiplex PCR; TCRdb holds only in-frame clones, not every one. Of roughly 420,000 clones listed, roughly 89% are singletons. The germline gives CDR1 MGHRA, CDR2 YSYEKL. V lost 1 base to trimming and J lost 5 bases, with 12 bases between them. This CDR3 has 15 residues. These data come from a study of Ad26.COV2.S vaccination and SARS-CoV-2 variants. Findings and caveats of the study: Following vaccination, spike-specific CD8+ and CD4+ T cell responses reportedly exhibited substantial breadth. Vaccinated individuals (as opposed to placebo recipients) had higher spike-specific TCR breadth.

Indicated treatment: some 19 received Ad26.COV2.S at low or high dose, single or two shots; about five received placebo; per-sample allocation not given. Day 63 after the first vaccine or placebo injection was the time point for sampling. This rearrangement joins TRBV4-1 to TRBJ2-1, with no clear D. Sequences were derived from peripheral blood, sampled in a trial of Ad26.COV2.S vaccine versus placebo. The receptor was derived from a person between 18 and 65 years old who received the Ad26.COV2.S COVID-19 vaccine or a placebo. The DNA of the CDR3 is TGCGCCAGCAGCCAAGGCTACGACTTGGACAATGAGCAGTTCTTC. Protein: CASSQGYDLDNEQFF.